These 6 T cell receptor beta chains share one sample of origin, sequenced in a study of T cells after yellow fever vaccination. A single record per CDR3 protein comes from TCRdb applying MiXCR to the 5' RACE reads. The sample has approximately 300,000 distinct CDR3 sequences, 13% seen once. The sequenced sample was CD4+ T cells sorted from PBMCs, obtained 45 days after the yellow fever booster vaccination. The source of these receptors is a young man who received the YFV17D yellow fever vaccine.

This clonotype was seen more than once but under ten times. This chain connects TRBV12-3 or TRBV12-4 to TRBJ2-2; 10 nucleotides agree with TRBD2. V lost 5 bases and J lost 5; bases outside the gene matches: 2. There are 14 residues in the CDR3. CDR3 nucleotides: TGTGCCAGCAGTCGAGCGGGAGGGACCGGGGAGCTGTTTTTT. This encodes CASSRAGGTGELFF.

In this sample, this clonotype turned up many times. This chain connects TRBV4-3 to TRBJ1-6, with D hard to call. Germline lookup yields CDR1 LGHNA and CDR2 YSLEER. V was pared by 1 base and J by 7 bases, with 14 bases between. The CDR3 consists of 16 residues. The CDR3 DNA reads TGCGCCAGCAGCCAAGTTTTAGATCGGGGAAATTCACCCCTCCACTTT. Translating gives CASSQVLDRGNSPLHF.

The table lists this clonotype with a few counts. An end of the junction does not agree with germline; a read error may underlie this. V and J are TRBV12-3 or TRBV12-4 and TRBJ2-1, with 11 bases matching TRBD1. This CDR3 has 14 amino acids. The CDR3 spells CASSPRTGGELMVF. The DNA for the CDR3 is TGTGCCAGCAGTCCCAGGACAGGGGGCGAGTTGATGGTCTTC.

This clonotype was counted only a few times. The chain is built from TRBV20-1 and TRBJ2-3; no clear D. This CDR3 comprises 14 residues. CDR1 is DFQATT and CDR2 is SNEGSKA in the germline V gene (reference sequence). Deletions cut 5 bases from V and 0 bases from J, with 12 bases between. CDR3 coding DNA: TGCAGTGCTTTAGCCAGCCCTAGCACAGATACGCAGTATTTT. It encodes CSALASPSTDTQYF.

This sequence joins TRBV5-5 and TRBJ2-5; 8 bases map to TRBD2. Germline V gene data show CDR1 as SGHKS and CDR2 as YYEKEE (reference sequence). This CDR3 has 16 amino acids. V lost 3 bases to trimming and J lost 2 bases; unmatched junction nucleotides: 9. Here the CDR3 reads CASSSWGSGNQETQYF. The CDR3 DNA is TGTGCCAGCAGCTCCTGGGGTAGCGGGAATCAAGAGACCCAGTACTTC.

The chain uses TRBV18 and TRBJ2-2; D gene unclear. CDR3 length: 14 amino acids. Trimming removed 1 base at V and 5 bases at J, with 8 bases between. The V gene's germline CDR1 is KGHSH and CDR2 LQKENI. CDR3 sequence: CASSPLGETGELFF. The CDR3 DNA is TGTGCCAGCTCACCACTCGGAGAAACCGGGGAGCTGTTTTTT.